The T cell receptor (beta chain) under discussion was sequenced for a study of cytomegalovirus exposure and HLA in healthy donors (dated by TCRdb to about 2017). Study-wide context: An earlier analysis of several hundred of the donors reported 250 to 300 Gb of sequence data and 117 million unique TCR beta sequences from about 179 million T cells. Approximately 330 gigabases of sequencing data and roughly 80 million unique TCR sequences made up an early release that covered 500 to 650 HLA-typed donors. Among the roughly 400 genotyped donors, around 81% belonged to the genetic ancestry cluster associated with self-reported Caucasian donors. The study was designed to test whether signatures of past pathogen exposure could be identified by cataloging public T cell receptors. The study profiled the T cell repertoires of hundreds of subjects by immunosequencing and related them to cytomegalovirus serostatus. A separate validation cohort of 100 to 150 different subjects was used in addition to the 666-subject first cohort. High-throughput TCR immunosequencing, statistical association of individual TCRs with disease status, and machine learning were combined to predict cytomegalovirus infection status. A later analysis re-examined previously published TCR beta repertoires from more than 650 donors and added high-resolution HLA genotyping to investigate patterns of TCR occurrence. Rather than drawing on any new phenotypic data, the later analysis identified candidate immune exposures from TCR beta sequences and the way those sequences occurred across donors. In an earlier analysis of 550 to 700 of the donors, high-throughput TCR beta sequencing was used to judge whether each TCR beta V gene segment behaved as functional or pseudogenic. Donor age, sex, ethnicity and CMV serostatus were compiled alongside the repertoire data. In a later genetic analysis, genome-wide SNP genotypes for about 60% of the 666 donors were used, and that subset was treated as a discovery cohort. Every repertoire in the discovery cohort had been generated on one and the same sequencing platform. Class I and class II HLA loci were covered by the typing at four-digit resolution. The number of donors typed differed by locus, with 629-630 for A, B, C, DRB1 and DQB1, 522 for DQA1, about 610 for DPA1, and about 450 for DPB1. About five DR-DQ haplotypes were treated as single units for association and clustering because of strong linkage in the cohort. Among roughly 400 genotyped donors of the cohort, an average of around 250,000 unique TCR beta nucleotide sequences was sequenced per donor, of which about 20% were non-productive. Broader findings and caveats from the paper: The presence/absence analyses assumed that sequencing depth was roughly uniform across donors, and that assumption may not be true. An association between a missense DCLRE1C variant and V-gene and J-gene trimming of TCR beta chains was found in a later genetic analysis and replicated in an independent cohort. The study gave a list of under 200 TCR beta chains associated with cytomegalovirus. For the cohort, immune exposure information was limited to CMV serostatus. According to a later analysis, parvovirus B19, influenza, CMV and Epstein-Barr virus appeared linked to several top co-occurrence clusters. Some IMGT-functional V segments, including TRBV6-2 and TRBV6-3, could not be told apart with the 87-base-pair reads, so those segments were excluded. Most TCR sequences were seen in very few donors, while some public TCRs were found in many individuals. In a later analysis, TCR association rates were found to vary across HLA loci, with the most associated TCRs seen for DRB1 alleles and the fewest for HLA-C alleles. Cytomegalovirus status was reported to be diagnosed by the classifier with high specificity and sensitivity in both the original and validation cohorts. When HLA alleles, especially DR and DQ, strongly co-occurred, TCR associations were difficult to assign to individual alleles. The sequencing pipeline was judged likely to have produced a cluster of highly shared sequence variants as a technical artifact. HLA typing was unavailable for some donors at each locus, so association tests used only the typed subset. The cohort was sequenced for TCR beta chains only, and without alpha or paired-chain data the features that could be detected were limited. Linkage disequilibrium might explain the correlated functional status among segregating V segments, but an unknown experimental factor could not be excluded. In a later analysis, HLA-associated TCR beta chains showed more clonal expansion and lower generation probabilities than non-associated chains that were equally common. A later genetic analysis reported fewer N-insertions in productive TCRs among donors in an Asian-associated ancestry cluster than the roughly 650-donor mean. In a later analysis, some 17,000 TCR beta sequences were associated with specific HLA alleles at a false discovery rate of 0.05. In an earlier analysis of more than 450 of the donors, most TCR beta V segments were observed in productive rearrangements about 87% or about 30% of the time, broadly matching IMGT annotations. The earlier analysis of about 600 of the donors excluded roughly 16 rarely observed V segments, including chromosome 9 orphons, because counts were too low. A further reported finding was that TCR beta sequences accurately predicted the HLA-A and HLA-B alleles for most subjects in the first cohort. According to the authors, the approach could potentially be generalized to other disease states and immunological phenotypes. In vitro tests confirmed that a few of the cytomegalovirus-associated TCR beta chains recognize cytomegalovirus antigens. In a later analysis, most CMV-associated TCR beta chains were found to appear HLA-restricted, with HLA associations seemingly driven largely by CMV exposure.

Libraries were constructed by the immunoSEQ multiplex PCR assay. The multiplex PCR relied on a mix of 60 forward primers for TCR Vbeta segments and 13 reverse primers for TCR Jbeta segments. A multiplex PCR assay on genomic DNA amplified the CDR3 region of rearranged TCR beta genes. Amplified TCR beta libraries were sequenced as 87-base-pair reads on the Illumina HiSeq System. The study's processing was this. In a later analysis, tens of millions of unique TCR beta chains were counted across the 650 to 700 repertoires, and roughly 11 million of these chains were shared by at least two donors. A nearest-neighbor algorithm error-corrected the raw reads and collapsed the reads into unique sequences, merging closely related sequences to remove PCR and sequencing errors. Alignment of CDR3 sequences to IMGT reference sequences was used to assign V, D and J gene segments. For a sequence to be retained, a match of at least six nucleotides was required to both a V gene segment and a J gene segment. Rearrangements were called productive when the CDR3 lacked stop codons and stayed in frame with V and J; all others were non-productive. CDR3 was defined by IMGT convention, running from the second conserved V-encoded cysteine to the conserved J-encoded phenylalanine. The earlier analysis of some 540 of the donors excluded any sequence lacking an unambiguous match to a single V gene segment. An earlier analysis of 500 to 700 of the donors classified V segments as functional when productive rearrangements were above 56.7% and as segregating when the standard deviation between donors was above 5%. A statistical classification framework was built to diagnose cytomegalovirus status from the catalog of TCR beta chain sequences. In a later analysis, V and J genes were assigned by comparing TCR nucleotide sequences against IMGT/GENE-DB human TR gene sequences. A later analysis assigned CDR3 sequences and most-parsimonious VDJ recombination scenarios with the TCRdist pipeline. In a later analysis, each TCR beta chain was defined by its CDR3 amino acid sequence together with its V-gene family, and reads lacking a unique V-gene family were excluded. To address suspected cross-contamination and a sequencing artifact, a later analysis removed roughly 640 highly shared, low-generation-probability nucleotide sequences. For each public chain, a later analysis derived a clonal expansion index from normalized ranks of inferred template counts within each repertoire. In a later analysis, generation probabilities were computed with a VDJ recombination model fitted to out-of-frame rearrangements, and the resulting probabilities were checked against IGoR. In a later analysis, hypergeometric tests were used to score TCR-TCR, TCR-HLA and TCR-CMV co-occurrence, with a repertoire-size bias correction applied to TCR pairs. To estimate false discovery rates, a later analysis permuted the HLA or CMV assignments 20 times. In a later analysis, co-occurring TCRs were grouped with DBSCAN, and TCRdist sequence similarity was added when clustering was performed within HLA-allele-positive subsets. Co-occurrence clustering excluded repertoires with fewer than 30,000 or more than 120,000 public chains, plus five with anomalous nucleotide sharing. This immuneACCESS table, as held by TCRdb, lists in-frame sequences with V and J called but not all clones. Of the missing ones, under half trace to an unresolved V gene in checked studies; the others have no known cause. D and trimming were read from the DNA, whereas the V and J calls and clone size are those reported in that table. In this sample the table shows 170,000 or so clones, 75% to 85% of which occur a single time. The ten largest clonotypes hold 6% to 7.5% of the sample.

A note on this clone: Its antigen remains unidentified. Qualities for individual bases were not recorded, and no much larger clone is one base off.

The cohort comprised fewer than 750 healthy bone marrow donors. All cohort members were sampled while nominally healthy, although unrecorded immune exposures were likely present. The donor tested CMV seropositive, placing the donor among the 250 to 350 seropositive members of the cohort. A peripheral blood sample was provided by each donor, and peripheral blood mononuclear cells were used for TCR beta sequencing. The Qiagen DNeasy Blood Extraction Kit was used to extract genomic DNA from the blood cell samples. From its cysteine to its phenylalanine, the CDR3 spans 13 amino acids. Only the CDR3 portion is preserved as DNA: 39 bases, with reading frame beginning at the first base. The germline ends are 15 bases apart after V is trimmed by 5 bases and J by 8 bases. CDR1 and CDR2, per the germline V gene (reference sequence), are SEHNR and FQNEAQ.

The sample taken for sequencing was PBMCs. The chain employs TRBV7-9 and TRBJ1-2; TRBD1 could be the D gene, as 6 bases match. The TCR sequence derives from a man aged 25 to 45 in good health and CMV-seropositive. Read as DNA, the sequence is TGTGCCAGCAGCCCATACACAGGGAAGGGCTACACCTTC. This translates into CASSPYTGKGYTF.